The subject of this entry is one T cell receptor (beta chain). Its antigen remains unidentified. The CDR3 spans 12 residues. The germline V gene has CDR1 LNHDA and CDR2 SQIVND (reference sequence). V was pared by 8 bases and J by 7 bases, with 15 bases between. This specimen comes from a study of T cell responses to AZD1222 COVID-19 vaccine. Study-level background: Pooled in the analysis were second doses at about 4 or about 12 weeks. General observations from the study: Two AZD1222 administrations were followed by greater Spike-specific TCR breadth and depth. Donors in the cohort were predominantly white British and more often female, and clonal diversity was possibly underestimated. Nearly half of spike-specific TCRs reportedly target variant regions that are unmutated in the B.1.351 and B.1.1.7 variants.

Sequenced by immunoSEQ multiplex PCR; TCRdb stores in-frame clones only, minus some. The table includes roughly 28,000 clones, over 90% detected once. This sample comprised peripheral blood, obtained on day 0 of AZD1222 vaccination. The chain links TRBV19 to TRBJ2-7; tentatively, D is TRBD2 (5 bases). The sequence was collected from an adult in good health. CDR3 nucleotides: TGTGCCAGTTCCCCCGAGGGAGATGAGCAGTACTTC. Protein: CASSPEGDEQYF.